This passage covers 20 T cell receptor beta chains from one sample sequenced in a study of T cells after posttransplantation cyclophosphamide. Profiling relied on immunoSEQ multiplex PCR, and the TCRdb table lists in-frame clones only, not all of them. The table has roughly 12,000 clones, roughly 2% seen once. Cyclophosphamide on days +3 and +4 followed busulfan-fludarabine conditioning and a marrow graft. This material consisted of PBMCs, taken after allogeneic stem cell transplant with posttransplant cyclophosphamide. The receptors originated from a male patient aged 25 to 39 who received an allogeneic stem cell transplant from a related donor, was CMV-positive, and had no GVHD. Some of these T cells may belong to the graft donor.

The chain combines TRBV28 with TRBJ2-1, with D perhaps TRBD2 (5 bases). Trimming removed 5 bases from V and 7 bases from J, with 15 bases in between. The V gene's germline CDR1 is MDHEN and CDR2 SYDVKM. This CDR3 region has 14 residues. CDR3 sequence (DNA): TGTGCCAGCAGTCCGGGATATCGCGGGAATGAGCAGTTCTTC. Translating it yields CASSPGYRGNEQFF.

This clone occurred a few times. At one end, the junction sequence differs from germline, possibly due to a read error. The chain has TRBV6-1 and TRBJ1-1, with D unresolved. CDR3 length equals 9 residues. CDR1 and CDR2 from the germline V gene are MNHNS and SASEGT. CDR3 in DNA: TGTGCCAGCAGTGCCCGAGGCTCCTTT. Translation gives CASSARGSF.

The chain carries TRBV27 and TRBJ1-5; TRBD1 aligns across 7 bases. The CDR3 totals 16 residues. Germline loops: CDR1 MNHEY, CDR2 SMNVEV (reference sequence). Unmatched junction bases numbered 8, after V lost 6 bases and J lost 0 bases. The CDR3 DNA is TGTGCCAGCAGGACGGGAGGGGGCTTTAGCAATCAGCCCCAGCATTTT. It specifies CASRTGGGFSNQPQHF.

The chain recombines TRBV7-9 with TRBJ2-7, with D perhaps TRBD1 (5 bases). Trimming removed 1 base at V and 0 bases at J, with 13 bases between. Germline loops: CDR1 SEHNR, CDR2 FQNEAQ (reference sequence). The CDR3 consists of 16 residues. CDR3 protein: CASSLGQGFYSYEQYF. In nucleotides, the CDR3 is TGTGCCAGCAGCTTAGGTCAGGGATTTTACTCCTACGAGCAGTACTTC.

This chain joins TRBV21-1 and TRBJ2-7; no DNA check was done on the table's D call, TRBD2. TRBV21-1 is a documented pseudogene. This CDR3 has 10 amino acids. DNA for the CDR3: TGTGCCAGCAGCAAAGTAGTCCCGTACTTC. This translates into CASSKVVPYF.

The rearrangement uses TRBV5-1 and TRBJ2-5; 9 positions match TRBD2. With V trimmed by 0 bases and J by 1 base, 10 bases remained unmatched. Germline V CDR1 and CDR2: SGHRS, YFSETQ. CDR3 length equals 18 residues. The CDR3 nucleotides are TGCGCCAGCAGCTTGGGGGCCTTAGCGGGGGCGTTCCAAGAGACCCAGTACTTC. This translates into CASSLGALAGAFQETQYF.

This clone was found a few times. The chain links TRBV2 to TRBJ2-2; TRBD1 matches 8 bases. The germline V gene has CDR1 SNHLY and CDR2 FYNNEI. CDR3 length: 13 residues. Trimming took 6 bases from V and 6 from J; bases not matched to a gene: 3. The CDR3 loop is CASRTGVAGELFF. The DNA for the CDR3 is TGTGCCAGCAGGACAGGGGTGGCCGGGGAGCTGTTTTTT.

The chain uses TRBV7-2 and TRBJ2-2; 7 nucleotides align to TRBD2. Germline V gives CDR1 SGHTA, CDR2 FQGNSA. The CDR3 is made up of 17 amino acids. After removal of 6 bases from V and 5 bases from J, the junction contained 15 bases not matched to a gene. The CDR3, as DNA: TGTGCCAGCAGTCACGAGCGGGCCCGGCGGGGGACCGGGGAGCTGTTTTTT. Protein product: CASSHERARRGTGELFF. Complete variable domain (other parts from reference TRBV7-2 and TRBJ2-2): GAGVSQSPSNKVTEKGKDVELRCDPISGHTALYWYRQSLGQGLEFLIYFQGNSAPDKSGLPSDRFSAERTGGSVSTLTIQRTQQEDSAVYLCASSHERARRGTGELFFGEGSRLTVL.

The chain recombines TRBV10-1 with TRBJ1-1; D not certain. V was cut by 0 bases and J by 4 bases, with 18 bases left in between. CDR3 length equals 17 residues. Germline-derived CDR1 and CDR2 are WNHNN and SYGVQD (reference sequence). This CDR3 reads CASSESGAGGPLTEAFF. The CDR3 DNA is TGCGCCAGCAGTGAGTCAGGCGCGGGTGGGCCCCTCACTGAAGCTTTCTTT.

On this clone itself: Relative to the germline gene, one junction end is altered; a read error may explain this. The CDR3 reads CSATGQGTQF. The CDR3 DNA reads as TGCAGTGCTACCGGACAGGGAACCCAATTT. The chain carries TRBV20-1 and TRBJ1-6; 8 positions agree with TRBD1. This CDR3 spans 10 amino acids. Germline CDR1 and CDR2: DFQATT and SNEGSKA (reference sequence).

The CDR3 loop reads CASSPGGSVTDTQYF. CDR3 DNA: TGTGCCAGCAGCCCAGGCGGGTCAGTTACAGATACGCAGTATTTT. The chain uses TRBV7-9 and TRBJ2-3; the D gene is possibly TRBD2 (5 bases). The CDR3 covers 15 residues. V was clipped by 5 bases and J by 3 bases, with 15 bases between them. CDR1 is SEHNR and CDR2 is FQNEAQ in the germline V gene (reference sequence).

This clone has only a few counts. In nucleotides, the CDR3 is TGTGCCACCAGCAGGAACAGGGGGCAAAACTATGGCTACACCTTC. This translates into CATSRNRGQNYGYTF. The V gene is TRBV15, the J gene TRBJ1-2; 9 positions agree with TRBD1. The CDR3 is made up of 15 amino acids. The V gene end was trimmed by 3 bases and the J gene end by 2 bases; junction bases not matched to a gene: 4. The germline gives CDR1 LNHNV, CDR2 YYDKDF (reference sequence).

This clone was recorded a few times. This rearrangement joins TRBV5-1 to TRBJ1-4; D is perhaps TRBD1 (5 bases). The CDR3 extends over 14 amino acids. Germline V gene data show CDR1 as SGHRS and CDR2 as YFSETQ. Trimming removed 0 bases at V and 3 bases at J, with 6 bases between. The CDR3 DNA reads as TGCGCCAGCAGCTTGGCAGGGTCTAATGAAAAACTGTTTTTT. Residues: CASSLAGSNEKLFF. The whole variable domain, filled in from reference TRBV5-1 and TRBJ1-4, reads KAGVTQTPRYLIKTRGQQVTLSCSPISGHRSVSWYQQTPGQGLQFLFEYFSETQRNKGNFPGRFSGRQFSNSRSEMNVSTLELGDSALYLCASSLAGSNEKLFFGSGTQLSVL.

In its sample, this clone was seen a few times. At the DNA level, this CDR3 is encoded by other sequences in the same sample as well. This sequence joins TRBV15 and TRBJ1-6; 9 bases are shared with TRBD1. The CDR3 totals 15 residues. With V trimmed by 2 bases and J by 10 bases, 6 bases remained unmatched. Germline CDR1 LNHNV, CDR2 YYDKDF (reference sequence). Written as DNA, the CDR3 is TGTGCCACCAGCAGAACCGGGACAGGGAACTCACCCCTCCACTTT. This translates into CATSRTGTGNSPLHF. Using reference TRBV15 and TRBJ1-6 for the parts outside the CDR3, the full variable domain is DAMVIQNPRYQVTQFGKPVTLSCSQTLNHNVMYWYQQKSSQAPKLLFHYYDKDFNNEADTPDNFQSRRPNTSFCFLDIRSPGLGDTAMYLCATSRTGTGNSPLHFGNGTRLTVT.

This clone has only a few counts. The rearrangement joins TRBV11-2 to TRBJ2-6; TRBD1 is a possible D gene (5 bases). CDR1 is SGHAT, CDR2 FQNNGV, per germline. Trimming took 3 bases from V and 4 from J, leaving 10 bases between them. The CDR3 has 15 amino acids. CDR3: CASSFQGTGANVLTF. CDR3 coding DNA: TGTGCCAGCAGCTTTCAGGGTACAGGGGCCAACGTCCTGACTTTC.

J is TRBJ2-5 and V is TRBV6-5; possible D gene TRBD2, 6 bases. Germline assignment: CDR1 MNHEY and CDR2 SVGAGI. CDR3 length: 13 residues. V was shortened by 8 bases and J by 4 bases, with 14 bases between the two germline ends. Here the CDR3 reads CASRKRAGETQYF. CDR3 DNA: TGTGCCAGCCGGAAGCGAGCGGGAGAGACCCAGTACTTC.

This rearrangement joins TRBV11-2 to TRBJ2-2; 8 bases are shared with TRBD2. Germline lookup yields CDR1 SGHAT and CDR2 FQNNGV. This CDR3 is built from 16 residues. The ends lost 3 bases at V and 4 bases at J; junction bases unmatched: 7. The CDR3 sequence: CASSFTSGSSTGELFF. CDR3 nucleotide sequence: TGTGCCAGCAGCTTCACAAGCGGGAGTAGCACCGGGGAGCTGTTTTTT.

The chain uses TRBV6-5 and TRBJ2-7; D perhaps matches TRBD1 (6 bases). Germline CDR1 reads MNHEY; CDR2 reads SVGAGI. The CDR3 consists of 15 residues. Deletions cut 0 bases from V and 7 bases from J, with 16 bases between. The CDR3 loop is CASSYSKQGYGEQYF. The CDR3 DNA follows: TGTGCCAGCAGTTACTCGAAACAGGGTTATGGGGAGCAGTACTTC.

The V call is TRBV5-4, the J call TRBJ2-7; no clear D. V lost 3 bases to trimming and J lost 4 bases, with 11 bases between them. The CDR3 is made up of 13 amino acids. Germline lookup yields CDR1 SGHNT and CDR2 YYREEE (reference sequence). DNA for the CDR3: TGTGCCAGCAGCTCTAGTGTACCATACGAGCAGTACTTC. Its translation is CASSSSVPYEQYF.

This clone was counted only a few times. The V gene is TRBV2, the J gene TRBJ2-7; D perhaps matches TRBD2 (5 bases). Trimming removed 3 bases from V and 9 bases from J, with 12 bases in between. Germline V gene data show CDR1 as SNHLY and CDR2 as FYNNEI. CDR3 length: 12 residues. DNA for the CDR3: TGTGCCAGCAGTGAGGACTGGTTCTCGCAGTACTTC. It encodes CASSEDWFSQYF.